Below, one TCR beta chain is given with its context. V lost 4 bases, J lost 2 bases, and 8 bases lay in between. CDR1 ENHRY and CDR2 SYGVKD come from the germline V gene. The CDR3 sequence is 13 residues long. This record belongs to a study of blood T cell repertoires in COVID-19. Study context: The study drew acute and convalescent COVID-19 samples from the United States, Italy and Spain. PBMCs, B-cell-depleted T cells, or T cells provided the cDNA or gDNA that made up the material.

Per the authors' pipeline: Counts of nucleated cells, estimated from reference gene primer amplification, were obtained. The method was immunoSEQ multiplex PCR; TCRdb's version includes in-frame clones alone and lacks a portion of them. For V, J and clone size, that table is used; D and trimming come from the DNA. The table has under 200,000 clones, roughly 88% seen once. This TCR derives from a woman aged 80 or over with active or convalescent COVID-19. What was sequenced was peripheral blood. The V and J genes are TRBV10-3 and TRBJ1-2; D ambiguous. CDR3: CAISAEVNYGYTF. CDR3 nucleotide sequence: TGTGCCATCAGTGCTGAGGTAAACTATGGCTACACCTTC.